Shown below are 7 T cell receptor beta chains from a single sample sequenced in a study of blood T cell repertoires in COVID-19 (dated by TCRdb to the early 2020s). The library was produced with the immunoSEQ multiplex PCR assay. TCRdb retrieved this table from immuneACCESS and kept in-frame rearrangements only. Not all clones are present; in checked studies, unresolved V genes account for under half, and no reason is known for the remainder. Across this sample there are roughly 380,000 clones, with around nine tenths seen only once. About 0.94% of the sample lies in the top ten. The source material was PBMCs or T cells enriched from blood (not recorded which). The receptors were sampled from a woman in her thirties who had been exposed to COVID-19.

V gene TRBV7-3 combines with J gene TRBJ2-1; 7 bases are shared with TRBD2. CDR1 and CDR2 (germline): SGHTA, FQGTGA. This CDR3 is 15 amino acids long. The J segment lost 2 bases and the V segment lost 5 bases, leaving 6 bases of the junction unmatched. CDR3 protein: CASSISGTAYNEQFF. As DNA, the CDR3 is TGTGCCAGCAGCATCAGCGGGACTGCCTACAATGAGCAGTTCTTC.

This chain uses TRBV9 with TRBJ2-5; 13 nucleotides align to TRBD2. Germline trimming cut 3 bases from V and 0 bases from J; bases unmatched to any gene: 8. The germline V gene has CDR1 SGDLS and CDR2 YYNGEE. The CDR3 has 18 residues. CDR3 region: CASSAGTSGTNNQETQYF. The CDR3, as DNA: TGTGCCAGCAGCGCAGGGACTAGCGGGACTAATAACCAAGAGACCCAGTACTTC.

The chain uses TRBV27 and TRBJ2-7; 10 bases agree with TRBD1. Germline CDR1 MNHEY, CDR2 SMNVEV (reference sequence). Trimming cost V 6 bases and J 6 bases; bases outside gene matches: 17. The CDR3 contains 17 residues. This chain's CDR3 is CASSKPLPRDRGSEQYF. Here the CDR3 DNA reads TGTGCCAGCAGCAAACCTTTACCACGGGACAGGGGTAGCGAGCAGTACTTC.

The rearrangement uses TRBV5-1 and TRBJ2-1; 13 bases agree with TRBD2. Germline-derived CDR1 and CDR2 are SGHRS and YFSETQ. Trimming removed 0 bases from V and 7 bases from J; junction bases left unmatched: 7. CDR3 length: 17 residues. The CDR3 DNA reads TGCGCCAGCAGCTTGGCCGGGGGACTAGCGGGAAGAAATGAGCAGTTCTTC. This translates into CASSLAGGLAGRNEQFF. Full variable domain (rest looked up from reference TRBV5-1 and TRBJ2-1): KAGVTQTPRYLIKTRGQQVTLSCSPISGHRSVSWYQQTPGQGLQFLFEYFSETQRNKGNFPGRFSGRQFSNSRSEMNVSTLELGDSALYLCASSLAGGLAGRNEQFFGPGTRLTVL.

The rearrangement uses TRBV5-1 and TRBJ2-7; D is possibly TRBD1 (6 bases). This CDR3 has 15 residues. Germline CDR1 reads SGHRS; CDR2 reads YFSETQ. V shed 4 bases and J shed 4 bases, with 18 bases lying between them. Here the CDR3 DNA reads TGCGCCAGCAGCCTGGGGACACCAGTTGAATACGAGCAGTACTTC. This codes for CASSLGTPVEYEQYF. The full variable domain, in which reference TRBV5-1 and TRBJ2-7 provide the parts outside the CDR3, is KAGVTQTPRYLIKTRGQQVTLSCSPISGHRSVSWYQQTPGQGLQFLFEYFSETQRNKGNFPGRFSGRQFSNSRSEMNVSTLELGDSALYLCASSLGTPVEYEQYFGPGTRLTVT.

The chain is built from TRBV11-3 and TRBJ2-1, with 10 bases fitting TRBD1. The CDR3 is made up of 17 amino acids. Trimming took 5 bases from V and 6 from J; bases not matched to a gene: 13. Germline V gene lookup returns CDR1 SGHNT and CDR2 YENEEA. CDR3 sequence: CASSPQRRDRGINEQFF. The CDR3 nucleotides are TGTGCCAGCAGCCCCCAGCGCCGGGACAGGGGAATCAATGAGCAGTTCTTC.

This clone occurred a few times. The chain employs TRBV6-4 and TRBJ2-3; D unclear. The V end lost 0 bases, the J end lost 4 bases, and 11 bases lay between the germline ends. Looked up from germline, CDR1 is MRHNA and CDR2 is SNTAGT. The CDR3 is 15 residues long. The CDR3 sequence is CASSDSVSSADTQYF. In nucleotides, the CDR3 is TGTGCCAGCAGTGACTCCGTCTCCAGCGCAGATACGCAGTATTTT.